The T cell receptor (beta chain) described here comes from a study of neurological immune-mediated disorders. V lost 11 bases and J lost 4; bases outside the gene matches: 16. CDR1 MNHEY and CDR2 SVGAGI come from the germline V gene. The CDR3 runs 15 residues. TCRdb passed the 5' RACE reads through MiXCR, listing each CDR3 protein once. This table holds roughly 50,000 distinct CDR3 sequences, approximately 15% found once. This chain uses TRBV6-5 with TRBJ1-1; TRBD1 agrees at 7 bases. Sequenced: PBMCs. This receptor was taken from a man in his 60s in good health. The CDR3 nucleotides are TGTGCCGACAGTTACTCGAACGCAGGGGGCACTGAAGCTTTCTTT. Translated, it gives CADSYSNAGGTEAFF.